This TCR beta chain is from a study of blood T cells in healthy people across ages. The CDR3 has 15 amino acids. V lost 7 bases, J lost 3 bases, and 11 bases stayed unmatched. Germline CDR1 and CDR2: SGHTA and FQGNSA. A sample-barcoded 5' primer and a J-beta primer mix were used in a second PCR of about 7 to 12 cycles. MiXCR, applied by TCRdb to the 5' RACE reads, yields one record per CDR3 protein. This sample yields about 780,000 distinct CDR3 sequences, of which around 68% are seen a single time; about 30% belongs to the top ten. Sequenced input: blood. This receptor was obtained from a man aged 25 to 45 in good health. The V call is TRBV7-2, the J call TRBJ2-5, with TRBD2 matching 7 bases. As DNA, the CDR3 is TGTGCCAGCAAACGTGAATGGGGGGGGGAAGAGACCCAGTACTTC. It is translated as CASKREWGGEETQYF. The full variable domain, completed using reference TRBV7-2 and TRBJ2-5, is GAGVSQSPSNKVTEKGKDVELRCDPISGHTALYWYRQSLGQGLEFLIYFQGNSAPDKSGLPSDRFSAERTGGSVSTLTIQRTQQEDSAVYLCASKREWGGEETQYFGPGTRLLVL.